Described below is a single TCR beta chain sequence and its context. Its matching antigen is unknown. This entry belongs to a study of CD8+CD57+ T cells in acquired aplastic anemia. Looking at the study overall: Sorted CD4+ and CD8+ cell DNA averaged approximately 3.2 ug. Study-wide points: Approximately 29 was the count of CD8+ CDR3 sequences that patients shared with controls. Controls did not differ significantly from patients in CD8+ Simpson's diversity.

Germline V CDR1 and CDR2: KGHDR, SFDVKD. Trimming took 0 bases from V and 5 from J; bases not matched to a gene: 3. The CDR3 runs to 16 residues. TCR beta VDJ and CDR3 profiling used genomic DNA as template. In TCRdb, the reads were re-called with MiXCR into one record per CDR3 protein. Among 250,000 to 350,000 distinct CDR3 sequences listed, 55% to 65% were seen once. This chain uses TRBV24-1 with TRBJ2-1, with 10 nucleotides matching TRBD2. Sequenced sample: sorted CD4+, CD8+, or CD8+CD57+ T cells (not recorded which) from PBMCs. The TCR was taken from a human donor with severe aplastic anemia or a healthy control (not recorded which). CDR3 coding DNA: TGTGCCACCAGTGATTTGGGGCTAGCGGGGGACAATGAGCAGTTCTTC. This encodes CATSDLGLAGDNEQFF.